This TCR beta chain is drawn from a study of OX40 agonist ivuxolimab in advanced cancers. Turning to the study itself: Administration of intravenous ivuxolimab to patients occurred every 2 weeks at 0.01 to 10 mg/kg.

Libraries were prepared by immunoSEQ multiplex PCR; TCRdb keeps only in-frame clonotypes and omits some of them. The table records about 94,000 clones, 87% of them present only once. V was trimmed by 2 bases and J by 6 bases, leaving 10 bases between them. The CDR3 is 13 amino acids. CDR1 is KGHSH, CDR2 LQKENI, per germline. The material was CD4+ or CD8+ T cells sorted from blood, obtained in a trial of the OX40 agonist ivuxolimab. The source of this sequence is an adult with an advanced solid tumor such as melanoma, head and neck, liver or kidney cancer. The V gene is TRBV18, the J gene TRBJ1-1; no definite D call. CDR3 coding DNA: TGTGCCAGCTCACCAATGGAGGGTTCTGAAGCTTTCTTT. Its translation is CASSPMEGSEAFF.